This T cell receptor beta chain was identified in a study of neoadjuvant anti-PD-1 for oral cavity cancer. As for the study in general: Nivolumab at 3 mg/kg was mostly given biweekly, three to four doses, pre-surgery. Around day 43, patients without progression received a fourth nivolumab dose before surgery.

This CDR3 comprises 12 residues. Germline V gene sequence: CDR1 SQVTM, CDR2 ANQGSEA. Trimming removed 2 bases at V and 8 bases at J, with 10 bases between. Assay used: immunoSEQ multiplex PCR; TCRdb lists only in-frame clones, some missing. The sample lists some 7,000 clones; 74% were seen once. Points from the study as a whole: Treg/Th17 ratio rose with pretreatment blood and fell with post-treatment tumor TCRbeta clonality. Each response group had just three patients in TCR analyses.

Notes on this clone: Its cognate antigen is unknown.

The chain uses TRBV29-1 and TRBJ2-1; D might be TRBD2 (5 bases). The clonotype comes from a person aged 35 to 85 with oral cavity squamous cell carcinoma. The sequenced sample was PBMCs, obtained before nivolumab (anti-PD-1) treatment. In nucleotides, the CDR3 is TGCAGCGTTGAAAGCCTGCGGGATGAGCAGTTCTTC. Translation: CSVESLRDEQFF.